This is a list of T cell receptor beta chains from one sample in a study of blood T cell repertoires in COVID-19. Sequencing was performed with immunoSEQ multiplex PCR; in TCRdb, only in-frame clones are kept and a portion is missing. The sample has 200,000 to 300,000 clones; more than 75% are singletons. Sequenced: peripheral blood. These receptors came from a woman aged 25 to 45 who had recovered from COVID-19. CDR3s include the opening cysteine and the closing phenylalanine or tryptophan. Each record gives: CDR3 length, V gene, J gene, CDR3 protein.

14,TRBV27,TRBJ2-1,CASSLGTGGEVEFF
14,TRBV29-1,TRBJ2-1,CSVDGGEVDNEQFF
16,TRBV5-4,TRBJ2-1,CASSLATGITYNEQFF
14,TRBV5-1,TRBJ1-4,CASSLAGTGEKLFF
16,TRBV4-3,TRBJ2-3,CASSQDAGYRTDTQYF
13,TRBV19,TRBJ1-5,CASSKDRNQPQHF
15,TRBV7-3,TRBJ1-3,CASSPGGSAGNTIYF
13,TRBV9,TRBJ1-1,CASSTTGGTEAFF
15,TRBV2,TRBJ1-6,CASSEQGRGNSPLHF
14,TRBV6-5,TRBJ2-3,CASSYSNKDRLQYF
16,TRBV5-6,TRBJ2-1,CASSLAIAGGPWEQFF
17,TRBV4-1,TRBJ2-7,CASSQALTGTRSYEQYF
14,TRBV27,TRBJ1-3,CASSSTGAGNTIYF
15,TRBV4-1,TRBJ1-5,CASSQEGTLNQPQHF
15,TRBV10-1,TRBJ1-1,CASSESGTAAGEAFF
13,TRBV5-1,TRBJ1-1,CASEQGLNTEAFF
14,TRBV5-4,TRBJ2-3,CASSLAHRSDTQYF
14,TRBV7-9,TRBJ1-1,CASSLYEGETEAFF
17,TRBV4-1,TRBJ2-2,CASSQDGLVSYPGELFF
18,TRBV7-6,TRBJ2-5,CASSHPRTGGPNQETQYF
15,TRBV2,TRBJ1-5,CASSGDITGNQPQHF
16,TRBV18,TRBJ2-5,CASSPPTLAGSETQYF
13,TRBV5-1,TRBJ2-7,CASSFDRTYEQYF
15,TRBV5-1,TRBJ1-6,CASSLAQGNNSPLHF
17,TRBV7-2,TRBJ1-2,CASRAPLQGQLNYGYTF
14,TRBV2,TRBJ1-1,CASREGQENTEAFF
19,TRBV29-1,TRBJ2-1,CSVYGSLAGAVHSYNEQFF
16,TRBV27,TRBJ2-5,CASSFGTSGGQETQYF
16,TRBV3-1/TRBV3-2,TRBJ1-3,CASSQVRSYSGNTIYF
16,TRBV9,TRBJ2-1,CASSVDSSGPYNEQFF
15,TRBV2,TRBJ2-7,CASSLTSGGASEQYF
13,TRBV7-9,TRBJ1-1,CASSLGGTGVAFF
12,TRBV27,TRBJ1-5,CASRPTGGAQHF
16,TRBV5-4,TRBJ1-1,CASSERQTTMNTEAFF
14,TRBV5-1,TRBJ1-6,CASSHGSHNSPLHF
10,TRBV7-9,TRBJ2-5,CASRGETQYF
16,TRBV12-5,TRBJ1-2,CASGLVTTGYRYGYTF
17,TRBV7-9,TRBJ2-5,CASSLGGPSGGKETQYF
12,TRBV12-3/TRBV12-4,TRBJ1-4,CASSFPGEKLFF
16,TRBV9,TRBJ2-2,CASSVNPLVDTGELFF
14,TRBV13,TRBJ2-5,CASSLDPGGETQYF
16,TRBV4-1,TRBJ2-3,CASSQVWGTRIDTQYF
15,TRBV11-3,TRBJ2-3,CASSSGQGATDTQYF
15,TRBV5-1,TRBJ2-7,CASSQGQGTDPEQYF
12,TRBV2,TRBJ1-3,CASNGVEDTIYF
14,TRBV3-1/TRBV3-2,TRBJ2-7,CASAPPMGGYEQYF
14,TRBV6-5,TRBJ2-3,CASSKGLAPDTQYF
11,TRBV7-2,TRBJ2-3,CATARTDTQYF
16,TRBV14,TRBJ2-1,CASSQPLGILYNEQFF
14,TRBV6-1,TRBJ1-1,CASSEGWGESEAFF
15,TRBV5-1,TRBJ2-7,CASSPGTGPTYEQYF
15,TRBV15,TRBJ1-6,CATSQAVLGGSPLHF
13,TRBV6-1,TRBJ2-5,CASSESIQETQYF
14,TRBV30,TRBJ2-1,CAWSTWTGANEQFF
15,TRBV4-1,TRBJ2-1,CASSAQLGPYNEQFF
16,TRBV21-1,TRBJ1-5,CPPRPSRDSSNQPQHF